This T cell receptor (beta chain) was identified during a study of control samples from healthy donors and cancer patients. CDR3 length: 17 residues. Germline CDR1 LGHNA, CDR2 YSLEER. V shed 0 bases, J shed 8 bases, and the junction held 14 bases outside the gene matches. Measured with immunoSEQ multiplex PCR; TCRdb has only the in-frame clones, and not every one. The data show about 140,000 clones, 75% to 95% seen once. V is TRBV4-3 and J is TRBJ1-2; 8 bases map to TRBD1. The sample was blood. This TCR came from a man younger than 35 in good health. This CDR3 reads CASSQDQATGGMGGYTF. Written as DNA, the CDR3 is TGCGCCAGCAGCCAAGATCAGGCAACAGGGGGTATGGGAGGCTACACCTTC.